This T cell receptor beta chain was recorded in a study of blood T cells in healthy people across ages. PCR was performed a second time for about 6 to 11 cycles using a sample-barcoded 5' primer and a J-beta primer mix. Every sample gave at least 2.5 million paired-end reads containing CDR3. TCRdb called the 5' RACE reads again in MiXCR, with one record for every CDR3 protein. The sample consists of roughly 1,500,000 distinct CDR3 sequences, about 35% of them appearing once. General study points: Researchers judged that diversity estimates from one million T cells fell short of true values. TCR beta diversity correlated strongly with naive T cell percentage.

About this clonotype itself: What it recognizes is unknown.

The CDR3 runs 14 residues. Germline CDR1 SGDLS, CDR2 YYNGEE. Trimming stripped 3 bases from V and 4 bases from J, with 10 bases between. The sequenced material came from blood. The rearrangement uses TRBV9 and TRBJ2-2, with a weak D call TRBD2 (5 bases). The receptor was derived from a woman aged 25 to 39 in good health. The CDR3 DNA follows: TGTGCCAGCAGCGATGGACTGCTCACCGGGGAGCTGTTTTTT. This encodes CASSDGLLTGELFF. Full variable domain (missing parts from reference TRBV9 and TRBJ2-2): DSGVTQTPKHLITATGQRVTLRCSPRSGDLSVYWYQQSLDQGLQFLIQYYNGEERAKGNILERFSAQQFPDLHSELNLSSLELGDSALYFCASSDGLLTGELFFGEGSRLTVL.